These 3 T cell receptor beta chains were sequenced from one sample in a study of lung T cells in sarcoidosis with Löfgren's syndrome. TCRdb independently ran MiXCR on the reads; one entry per CDR3 protein. The data show tens of thousands of distinct CDR3 sequences, with about 20% seen just once and around 2.3% held by the top ten. Sequenced input: CD4+ T cells from PBMCs. These receptor sequences come from a human donor with sarcoidosis (Löfgren's syndrome or another form), or a control subject (not recorded which).

The gene calls are TRBV20-1 and TRBJ1-1; D unclear. Between the trimmed V and J ends, which lost 1 base and 1 base, there was a span of 16 bases. Germline V gene sequence: CDR1 DFQATT, CDR2 SNEGSKA (reference sequence). This CDR3 has 16 amino acids. The CDR3 DNA reads TGCAGTGCTAGAGGCACCCTCTGGGAGACGAACACTGAAGCTTTCTTT. This gives the protein CSARGTLWETNTEAFF.

This clonotype was seen more than once but under ten times. The V gene is TRBV11-2, the J gene TRBJ2-3; tentatively, D is TRBD2 (6 bases). The CDR3 totals 16 residues. The germline V gene encodes CDR1 SGHAT and CDR2 FQNNGV. Trimming pared 5 bases from V and 5 bases from J, leaving 20 bases between. The CDR3: CASSTSGTGSGDTQYF. The CDR3 nucleotides are TGTGCCAGCAGCACCTCCGGGACTGGCTCCGGAGATACGCAGTATTTT.

A word on this clonotype: This may be a read error, as it is one base from a much larger clone. This chain connects TRBV16 to TRBJ2-1; 9 bases align to TRBD2. V shed 4 bases, J shed 6 bases, and the junction held 7 bases outside the gene matches. The CDR3 sequence is 15 residues long. Germline values: CDR1 KGHSY, CDR2 FQNENV. The CDR3 here is CASSRLAGSCNEQFF. DNA for the CDR3: TGTGCCAGCAGCCGCCTAGCGGGAAGCTGCAATGAGCAGTTCTTC.